The clone carrying this TCR beta chain was observed a few times. PCR was performed a second time for about 7 to 11 cycles using a sample-barcoded 5' primer and a J-beta primer mix. TCRdb called the 5' RACE reads again in MiXCR, with one record for every CDR3 protein. The sample shows more than 1,400,000 distinct CDR3 sequences, 42% of them seen only once. Peripheral blood was drawn, about 9.7 milliliters per donor. This CDR3 region has 12 residues. V was pared by 5 bases and J by 4 bases, with 10 bases between. CDR1 is DFQATT, CDR2 SNEGSKA, per germline (reference sequence). This sample is part of a study of blood T cells in healthy people across ages.

This receptor was obtained from a woman between 18 and 29 years old in good health. Specimen: blood. The chain joins TRBV20-1 to TRBJ2-3, with D hard to call. As DNA, the CDR3 is TGCAGTGCTGCCCCCATGGCAGATACGCAGTATTTT. Encoded protein: CSAAPMADTQYF.